A single sample is the source of the 20 T cell receptor beta chains below, sequenced in a study of shared clonotypes between healthy human individuals. TCRdb keeps only in-frame clones here, not all; method: immunoSEQ multiplex PCR. The sample has over a million clones, around 82% seen once. Sequences were obtained from memory CD4+ T cells from PBMCs. Noted subset: CD45RA-negative fraction. These receptor sequences come from a man aged 18-30 years in good health. Some clones in this sample may be carry-over from other donors' samples.

This chain joins TRBV28 and TRBJ1-2, with D unresolved. This CDR3 is built from 12 residues. Trimming cost V 10 bases and J 7 bases, with 16 bases left between them. Germline lookup yields CDR1 MDHEN and CDR2 SYDVKM. The CDR3 nucleotides read TGTGCCACCGAACTCAACCTCCTTGGCTACACCTTC. Its protein is CATELNLLGYTF.

The V call is TRBV29-1, the J call TRBJ1-2; D not certain. The CDR3 runs to 14 residues. Trimming shortened V by 6 bases and J by 7 bases, and 21 bases separated the two germline ends. Germline lookup yields CDR1 SQVTM and CDR2 ANQGSEA. CDR3 nucleotide sequence: TGCAGCGTAGCCCCATGGTCCGACACAGTTGGCTACACCTTC. It encodes CSVAPWSDTVGYTF.

At least ten counts were recorded for this clone. The CDR3 loop reads CASSWLNTEAFF. The CDR3 nucleotides are TGTGCCAGCAGTTGGCTGAACACTGAAGCTTTCTTT. The V and J genes are TRBV6-6 and TRBJ1-1; D is undetermined. Trimming shortened V by 4 bases and J by 0 bases, and 3 bases separated the two germline ends. CDR1 and CDR2 from the germline V gene are MNHNY and SVGAGI (reference sequence). The CDR3 runs 12 residues.

The J gene is TRBJ1-6, the V gene TRBV30, with D unresolved. Per the germline V gene, CDR1 is GTSNPN and CDR2 is SVGIG (reference sequence). The CDR3 sequence is 15 residues long. Trimming removed 4 bases from V and 6 bases from J, with 16 bases in between. CDR3 bases: TGTGCCTGGACCCCTCTTTCTCACCTTAATTCACCCCTCCACTTT. It specifies CAWTPLSHLNSPLHF.

V and J are TRBV5-1 and TRBJ1-4; 7 bases are a match to TRBD1. From germline, CDR1 is SGHRS and CDR2 YFSETQ. V gave up 0 bases and J gave up 6 bases; unmatched junction bases: 5. CDR3 size: 15 residues. The CDR3 sequence: CASSLDGTAYEKLFF. CDR3 nucleotides: TGCGCCAGCAGCTTGGACGGGACAGCATATGAAAAACTGTTTTTT.

The gene calls are TRBV5-1 and TRBJ2-2; 11 bases are shared with TRBD2. CDR3 length equals 15 residues. The trim removed 4 bases at V and 3 bases at J, leaving 2 bases unmatched. Germline assignment: CDR1 SGHRS and CDR2 YFSETQ. The CDR3 loop reads CASSVTSGDTGELFF. CDR3 bases: TGCGCCAGCAGCGTGACTAGCGGGGACACCGGGGAGCTGTTTTTT.

V is TRBV18 and J is TRBJ2-1; a possible D gene is TRBD1 (6 bases). V lost 3 bases and J 8 bases, leaving 17 bases between the germline ends. Germline assignment: CDR1 KGHSH and CDR2 LQKENI. The CDR3 is 15 amino acids. The CDR3 here is CASSPTQGMWDEQFF. The CDR3, as DNA: TGTGCCAGCTCACCGACACAGGGAATGTGGGATGAGCAGTTCTTC.

The genes are TRBV5-1 and TRBJ1-2; 12 nucleotides align to TRBD1. V lost 1 base, J lost 3 bases, and 7 bases stayed unmatched. Germline CDR1 SGHRS, CDR2 YFSETQ. There are 17 residues in the CDR3. CDR3 amino acids: CASSLPGTGGADYGYTF. In nucleotides, the CDR3 is TGCGCCAGCAGCTTGCCCGGGACAGGGGGCGCGGACTATGGCTACACCTTC.

This clone was seen more than once but under ten times. The same CDR3 also results from other DNA sequences found in this sample. The chain joins TRBV2 to TRBJ1-1; TRBD1 matches 7 bases. With V trimmed by 7 bases and J by 1 base, 3 bases remained unmatched. Per germline, CDR1 SNHLY and CDR2 FYNNEI. This CDR3 is 13 amino acids long. The CDR3 loop reads CASNRDRNTEAFF. DNA for the CDR3: TGTGCCAGCAACCGGGACAGGAACACTGAAGCTTTCTTT.

CDR3 in amino acids: CASSPTPRVDFDEQYF. The CDR3, as DNA: TGTGCCAGCTCACCAACCCCCCGGGTTGATTTCGACGAGCAGTACTTC. The V and J genes are TRBV18 and TRBJ2-7; D is unresolved. CDR1 and CDR2 from the germline V gene are KGHSH and LQKENI. With 2 bases removed from V and 5 bases from J, the gap between germline ends came to 19 bases. The CDR3 is made up of 16 amino acids.

The gene calls are TRBV4-2 and TRBJ1-2; D gene ambiguous. Trimming took 0 bases from V and 2 from J, leaving 16 bases between them. The CDR3 has 17 residues. CDR1 and CDR2 (germline): LGHNA, YNFKEQ. The chain's CDR3 is CASSQDFKELLNYGYTF. The DNA of the CDR3 is TGTGCCAGCAGCCAAGATTTTAAGGAACTATTAAACTATGGCTACACCTTC.

This chain connects TRBV4-1 to TRBJ1-2; 7 bases align to TRBD1. V gave up 0 bases and J gave up 4 bases; unmatched junction bases: 5. The CDR3 has 15 amino acids. Germline CDR1 MGHRA, CDR2 YSYEKL. The CDR3 is CASSQDGAGGYGYTF. The CDR3 DNA sequence: TGCGCCAGCAGCCAAGATGGGGCAGGGGGCTATGGCTACACCTTC.

The CDR3: CASSALGLPGNEQFF. DNA of the CDR3: TGTGCCAGCAGCGCACTGGGACTCCCGGGGAATGAGCAGTTCTTC. The J gene is TRBJ2-1, the V gene TRBV9; perhaps TRBD2 as D (6 bases). The germline V gene encodes CDR1 SGDLS and CDR2 YYNGEE. V was shortened by 3 bases and J by 7 bases, with 17 bases between the two germline ends. The length of the CDR3 is 15 residues.

The chain joins TRBV4-1 to TRBJ2-1; 9 positions match TRBD1. CDR1 is MGHRA, CDR2 YSYEKL, per germline. V lost 4 bases to trimming and J lost 6 bases; unmatched junction nucleotides: 7. The CDR3 has 15 residues. CDR3 sequence reads: CASSPGTGRSNEQFF. The CDR3 nucleotides read TGCGCCAGCAGCCCCGGGACAGGGAGATCCAATGAGCAGTTCTTC.

J is TRBJ2-1 and V is TRBV5-1; TRBD1 matches 11 bases. With V trimmed by 4 bases and J by 7 bases, 7 bases remained unmatched. The V gene's germline CDR1 is SGHRS and CDR2 YFSETQ. The CDR3 sequence is 15 residues long. The chain's CDR3 is CASSQGTGGLNEQFF. In nucleotides, the CDR3 is TGCGCCAGCAGCCAAGGGACAGGGGGATTGAATGAGCAGTTCTTC. The entire variable domain, with the rest obtained from reference TRBV5-1 and TRBJ2-1, is as follows: KAGVTQTPRYLIKTRGQQVTLSCSPISGHRSVSWYQQTPGQGLQFLFEYFSETQRNKGNFPGRFSGRQFSNSRSEMNVSTLELGDSALYLCASSQGTGGLNEQFFGPGTRLTVL.

The chain uses TRBV28 and TRBJ1-3; D is unresolved. This CDR3 spans 13 amino acids. The V end was cut by 5 bases, the J end by 4 bases, with 9 bases between. Germline loops: CDR1 MDHEN, CDR2 SYDVKM. The CDR3 sequence is CASSRLAGNTIYF. As DNA, the CDR3 is TGTGCCAGCAGTCGCCTAGCCGGAAACACCATATATTTT.

This clone has only one observation. The chain combines TRBV7-3 with TRBJ2-1; 8 bases are shared with TRBD2. The CDR3 covers 16 residues. CDR1 and CDR2 (germline): SGHTA, FQGTGA. The junction had 6 bases not matched to a gene; V was cut back by 2 bases and J by 3 bases. The CDR3 DNA reads as TGTGCCAGCAGCTTAGGAGGAGGGACTAGCTACAATGAGCAGTTCTTC. It codes for CASSLGGGTSYNEQFF.

The genes are TRBV27 and TRBJ1-4; 10 nucleotides match TRBD1. The CDR3 has 14 residues. Unmatched junction bases numbered 5, after V lost 6 bases and J lost 7 bases. The germline gives CDR1 MNHEY, CDR2 SMNVEV (reference sequence). Written as DNA, the CDR3 is TGTGCCAGCAGAAGACAGGGGGCCGGTGAAAAACTGTTTTTT. It specifies CASRRQGAGEKLFF.

The chain is built from TRBV5-6 and TRBJ2-7; a weak D match, TRBD2 (5 bases). Per germline, CDR1 SGHDT and CDR2 YYEEEE. CDR3 length: 16 amino acids. Between the trimmed V and J ends, which lost 4 bases and 3 bases, there was a span of 20 bases. The CDR3 loop reads CASSPPPGIRLYEQYF. CDR3 bases: TGTGCCAGCAGCCCCCCGCCCGGGATTCGTCTCTACGAGCAGTACTTC.

The gene calls are TRBV19 and TRBJ2-7; 12 bases match TRBD2. V lost 5 bases to trimming and J lost 1 base; unmatched junction nucleotides: 6. The length of the CDR3 is 16 residues. Germline-derived CDR1 and CDR2 are LNHDA and SQIVND (reference sequence). The CDR3 loop reads CASSPMTSGGSYEQYF. Written as DNA, the CDR3 is TGTGCCAGTAGTCCGATGACTAGCGGGGGATCCTACGAGCAGTACTTC.